These 2 T cell receptor beta chains were sequenced from one sample in a study of cytomegalovirus exposure and HLA in healthy donors. PCR involved 60 Vbeta and 13 Jbeta primers. TCRdb's copy holds only in-frame clones and misses some; the assay was immunoSEQ multiplex PCR. The sample has approximately 150,000 clones, roughly 73% seen once. Sequenced material: PBMCs. These receptors were taken from a man aged 40-49 years in good health and CMV-seronegative.

The rearrangement uses TRBV14 and TRBJ2-7; TRBD1 agrees at 7 bases. Germline values: CDR1 SGHDN, CDR2 FVKESK. This CDR3 contains 14 residues. The ends lost 1 base at V and 5 bases at J; junction bases unmatched: 5. CDR3 nucleotide sequence: TGTGCCAGCAGCCAAGCTAACAGGGGCCACGAGCAGTACTTC. As protein: CASSQANRGHEQYF.

A single count supports this clone. The V gene is TRBV7-2, the J gene TRBJ1-2, with D unclear. The ends were cut back, 1 base at V and 2 bases at J, with 5 bases in the middle. From germline, CDR1 is SGHTA and CDR2 FQGNSA. The CDR3 runs to 13 residues. DNA for the CDR3: TGTGCCAGCAGCTTAGGGCGGAACTATGGCTACACCTTC. Encoded protein: CASSLGRNYGYTF.